Here is one T cell receptor (beta chain) with its context. Its antigen specificity is not known. A junction boundary mismatches the germline segment, possibly from a read error. The sample belongs to a study of tumor and adjacent non-tumor tissue in lung cancer (dated by TCRdb to between 2018 and 2020). Concerning the study at large: Patients with adenocarcinoma (approximately twelve), squamous cell carcinoma (2) and small cell lung cancer (1) were included in the cohort. Bulk TCRbeta repertoires were compared between lung tumor tissue and matched distant non-tumor lung tissue obtained from more than 12 lung cancer patients. Around 30 paired specimens, one tumor and one normal lung sample per patient, were profiled by TCRbeta CDR3 sequencing. Ages among the approximately 15 patients ranged from about 31 to 76 years, there were around 10 men and 5 women, and disease was at TNM stage I to III. A total of 95 million to 150 million productive TCRbeta reads were generated by sequencing, corresponding to an average of roughly 4.1 million reads per sample.

CDR1 and CDR2 were assigned from the germline V gene as MNHEY and SVGAGI. The CDR3 runs 13 amino acids, cysteine and phenylalanine included. Only the CDR3 portion is preserved as DNA: 39 bases, with reading frame beginning at the first base. Paper-wide results and their limitations: Neither the sequencing platform nor unique molecular identifiers are named or mentioned anywhere in the methods. Because peripheral blood was not sequenced, blood TCRbeta repertoires in the lung cancer patients of the study were not examined. Significantly higher TCR diversity was found in younger patients, and higher tumor TCR diversity was associated with shorter overall and disease-free survival. TCR diversity (inverse Simpson) was significantly higher in tumor than in normal lung tissue (around 450 vs 160, P = 0.0075, Mann-Whitney U test). In normal lung, the top 100 clones accounted for a significantly larger cumulative share of the repertoire than in tumor tissue. With only roughly 14 patients in the cohort, the authors noted that larger samples and more detailed clinical data are needed.

Library creation used multiplex PCR. The listed sequencing device is Illumina HiSeq 2500. TCRbeta libraries were constructed through three rounds of nested PCR with primers (Table S4) according to protocols adapted from ARM-PCR. Before sequencing, PCR products in the 200-500 bp range were cut out of the gel and cleaned up using the QIAquick gel extraction kit. Processing in the source paper ran as follows. Reads were cleaned using Trimmomatic, were merged into complete CDR3 sequences using FLASH, and were assigned to V(D)J germline segments using MiTCR. Clonal diversity was computed as the inverse Simpson's index with VDJtools. A read counted as productive if the sequence was in-frame and lacked a premature stop codon. TCRdb redid the processing of the public reads, applying fastp at Q25 and MiXCR, and retained in-frame beta chains. Each entry is one CDR3 protein sequence, shown with its most common DNA and genes. TCRdb's processing, not the authors', yielded these V and J calls. The sample table holds around 39,000 distinct CDR3 sequences, of which about three fifths were seen once. Under 50% of the sample is taken by the ten largest.

RNA was isolated from bulk, unsorted tissue, and RNA quality was assessed with a NanoDrop ND-1000 and an Agilent 2100. Distant non-tumor tissue taken more than 3 cm from the tumor edge was used as the normal lung sample. Donors were newly diagnosed lung cancer patients admitted for thoracic surgery in China between August and November 2014, without prior chemotherapy. Patients with previous radiotherapy or chemotherapy, or with another concurrent cancer, were excluded from the study. Surgical tissue pieces of about 1-2.2 cm3 were preserved in RNAlater solution and were kept at -80 degrees C until use.

The source of this sequence is a man aged 45-65 years with non-small cell lung cancer. The V and J genes are TRBV6-5 and TRBJ1-1, with no confident D gene call. Sample: distant non-tumor lung tissue. The bases read TGTGCCAGCAGCTCCGACATTAACACCGAAGCTTCCTTT. The translation is CASSSDINTEASF.